What follows is one T cell receptor beta chain and its context. The study drew participants aged about 18 to 90 years from fewer than 30 US areas. Repertoires were generated with immunoSEQ multiplex PCR, while TCRdb's copy carries only in-frame clones and drops some. Of about 270,000 clones listed, approximately 85% are singletons. The data derive from a study of blood T cell repertoires in COVID-19. The CDR3 has 15 amino acids. CDR1 and CDR2 from the germline V gene are SGHNT and YENEEA. Trimming took 1 base from V and 7 from J; bases not matched to a gene: 7. The TCR sequence derives from a woman aged 25-40 years who had recovered from COVID-19. Sequenced input: PBMCs or T cells enriched from blood (not recorded which). This chain connects TRBV11-3 to TRBJ2-7; TRBD2 matches at 10 bases. CDR3 loop: CASSLGSSGGEEQYF. The CDR3 DNA reads TGTGCCAGCAGCTTAGGATCTAGCGGGGGTGAAGAGCAGTACTTC.